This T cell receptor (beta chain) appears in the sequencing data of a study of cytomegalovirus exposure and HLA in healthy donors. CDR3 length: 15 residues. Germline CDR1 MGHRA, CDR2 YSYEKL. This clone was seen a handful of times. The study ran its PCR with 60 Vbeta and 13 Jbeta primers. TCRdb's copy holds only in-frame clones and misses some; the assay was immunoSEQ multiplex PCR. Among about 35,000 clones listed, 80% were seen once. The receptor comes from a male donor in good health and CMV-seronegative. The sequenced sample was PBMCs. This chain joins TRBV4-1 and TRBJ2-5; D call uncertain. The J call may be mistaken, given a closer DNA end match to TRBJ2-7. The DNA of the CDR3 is TGCGCCAGCAGCCAAAACCCCTCTCAGGCCAACGAGCAGTACTTC. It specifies CASSQNPSQANEQYF.